What follows is one TCR beta chain and its context. This clone was counted only a few times. Its antigen remains undetermined. Base qualities were left out, and no much larger clone turns up one base away. The CDR3 regions of human TCRbeta chains were analyzed by immunosequencing. Per the original workflow: Repertoire TCRs were checked for matches against a reference library of SARS-CoV-2-specific TCRs that had been generated using the MIRA antigen-specificity platform. Breadth was defined as the fraction of unique TCRs that were SARS-CoV-2-associated. Depth was defined as the fraction of total T cells that were SARS-CoV-2-associated. Using the MIRA data, each spike-specific TCR was assigned both to the spike region to which the TCR was reactive and to a CD4 or CD8 class. Log10-transformed breadth and depth values were compared by one-way ANOVA with Sidak's multiple comparisons tests. TCRdb mirrors the immuneACCESS table, restricted to in-frame sequences. Some clones are absent from its copies; in checked studies, under half trace to an unresolved V gene, and the reason for the others is unknown. Clonal size and the V and J genes are those of that table, whereas D and trimming came from the DNA. Here the sample has about 70,000 clones; more than 70% occur a single time. About 5% of the sample rests with the top ten.

These data belong to a study of T cell responses to AZD1222 COVID-19 vaccine (TCRdb year 2021). In terms of the full investigation: A total of approximately 240 trial participants underwent TCR sequencing, of whom some 210 received two doses of AZD1222 and about 25 received two doses of the MenACWY control vaccine. Trial participants were enrolled by age into 18-55, 56-69 and 70-plus year subgroups, with 148, 28 and 57 TCR-sequenced participants respectively. On the study overall, not on this receptor specifically: Participants were mostly white British and included more females than males, and it was suggested by the authors that clonal diversity may have been underestimated. A significant rise in spike-specific TCR breadth and depth was observed after two AZD1222 doses relative to day 0 and relative to MenACWY recipients. Conclusions about previously exposed vaccinees are limited, since just a handful of AZD1222 recipients were seropositive for SARS-CoV-2 at baseline. CD4 TCRs associated with the vaccine covered the entire spike protein, and the dominant responses were in regions 160-218 and 743-854. The 56-69-year group was small, and its depth increase did not reach significance, likely because of low power. Reportedly, almost half of the unique spike-specific TCRs recognized epitopes lying outside the regions that are mutated in the B.1.351 and B.1.1.7 variants. Because no samples from the day 14 peak response were available, repertoires could be characterized only after the peak T cell response.

Deletion took 6 bases off V and 4 bases off J, with a span of 9 bases between the germline ends. CDR1 and CDR2 were assigned from the germline V gene as MNHEY and SVGAGI. The CDR3 measures 12 amino acids from cysteine to phenylalanine. CDR3 DNA only is kept here, 36 bases in frame from base 1. What the time point label conveys for this sample: about 28 days (+/-7) after the second vaccine dose. The label giving this sample's treatment or condition can be read as: meningococcal conjugate vaccine given as trial control. Samples from vaccinated people were obtained from the UK trials COV001 and COV002, which included a single-blind randomized controlled phase 2/3 trial of AZD1222 (ChAdOx1 nCoV-19) in healthy adults. For TCRbeta chain sequencing, PBMC samples were collected from trial participants at day 0 and at day 28 after the second dose.

The sequence links TRBV6-5 to TRBJ1-2; the best D guess is TRBD1, with 5 bases matching. This clonotype was obtained from an adult who received the MenACWY meningococcal vaccine as a control. The sequencing used peripheral blood, collected 28 days after the second dose of the MenACWY control vaccine. The CDR3 corresponds to CASRPDSYGYTF. The DNA sequence follows: TGTGCCAGCAGACCCGACAGCTATGGCTACACCTTC.